What follows are 27 T cell receptor beta chains derived from one specimen sequenced in a study of T cells in Graves' hyperthyroidism and ophthalmopathy. From RNA transcripts, TCR beta CDR3 regions were amplified. A set of HTBI primers served as the primers for a first-round RT-PCR of the TCR CDR3. One entry per CDR3 protein results from TCRdb running MiXCR on the multiplex PCR reads. The repertoire consists of fewer than 500,000 distinct CDR3 sequences, with roughly 14% occurring once and the leading ten covering around 13%. Material: blood. The source of these receptors is a man aged 18 to 35 with Graves' ophthalmopathy.

This clonotype was counted at least ten times. The V and J genes are TRBV30 and TRBJ1-1; no clear D gene. The V end lost 3 bases, the J end lost 1 base, and 15 bases lay between the germline ends. CDR3 length equals 15 residues. Germline lookup yields CDR1 GTSNPN and CDR2 SVGIG (reference sequence). In DNA, the CDR3 is TGTGCCTGGAGCCCTGGACGAGGAGGGAACACTGAAGCTTTCTTT. Translated, it gives CAWSPGRGGNTEAFF.

The chain is built from TRBV19 and TRBJ1-1, with D unclear. The CDR3 is made up of 13 amino acids. V dropped 7 bases and J dropped 2 bases, with 11 bases sitting between them. In germline, CDR1 is LNHDA, CDR2 SQIVND (reference sequence). CDR3 region: CASTIGRNTEAFF. CDR3 nucleotide sequence: TGTGCCAGTACCATAGGTCGAAACACTGAAGCTTTCTTT.

This clonotype was seen repeatedly, ten times or more. The V and J genes are TRBV20-1 and TRBJ2-7; TRBD2 aligns across 7 bases. CDR1 is DFQATT and CDR2 is SNEGSKA in the germline V gene (reference sequence). V shed 6 bases, J shed 5 bases, and the junction held 10 bases outside the gene matches. This CDR3 spans 13 amino acids. CDR3 region: CSASPRGGNEQYF. Here the CDR3 DNA reads TGCAGTGCCTCCCCACGGGGAGGGAACGAGCAGTACTTC.

With regard to this clonotype: A single base separates this from a much larger clone, so it may be a read error. J is TRBJ2-5 and V is TRBV20-1; 12 nucleotides line up with TRBD1. The germline V gene has CDR1 DFQATT and CDR2 SNEGSKA (reference sequence). This CDR3 is built from 15 residues. Trimming removed 4 bases from V and 9 bases from J; junction bases left unmatched: 12. For the CDR3, the DNA is TGCAGTGCTACGAGGGACAGGGGGCCCAAGTGGGCCCAGTACTTC. Protein product: CSATRDRGPKWAQYF.

This clonotype was picked up many times. The rearrangement uses TRBV20-1 and TRBJ1-1, with 8 bases matching TRBD1. V lost 3 bases to trimming and J lost 1 base; unmatched junction nucleotides: 1. The length of the CDR3 is 13 residues. Per the germline V gene, CDR1 is DFQATT and CDR2 is SNEGSKA (reference sequence). As DNA, the CDR3 is TGCAGTGCTAGTGGACAGGGGAACACTGAAGCTTTCTTT. Translation: CSASGQGNTEAFF.

This clonotype was seen many times. The CDR3 sequence: CASSRPSLASTEAFF. CDR3 bases: TGTGCCAGCAGTCGACCGTCTCTTGCGAGCACTGAAGCTTTCTTT. This chain connects TRBV6-1 to TRBJ1-1, with no clear D. Germline V gene lookup returns CDR1 MNHNS and CDR2 SASEGT. This CDR3 is 15 amino acids long. V lost 5 bases and J 4 bases, leaving 17 bases between the germline ends.

This chain connects TRBV5-4 to TRBJ1-6; possibly TRBD1 for D (6 bases). This CDR3 is built from 15 residues. The V and J ends lost 4 bases and 9 bases respectively, with 17 bases between them. The V gene's germline CDR1 is SGHNT and CDR2 YYREEE (reference sequence). The CDR3 reads CASSGGQSWGSPLHF. CDR3 sequence (DNA): TGTGCCAGCAGCGGCGGACAGTCGTGGGGTTCACCCCTCCACTTT.

This clonotype was recorded many times. This chain connects TRBV29-1 to TRBJ2-6; 7 bases line up with TRBD1. The V segment lost 7 bases and the J segment 4 bases; nucleotides outside the gene matches: 10. The CDR3 has 15 amino acids. Germline V lookup: CDR1 SQVTM, CDR2 ANQGSEA. The CDR3 protein is CSGITDRDGANVLTF. In DNA form, the CDR3 reads TGCAGCGGTATCACCGACAGGGACGGGGCCAACGTCCTGACTTTC.

The DNA for the CDR3 is TGCGCCAGCAGCACCCGACAGGGTACGGTCACCGGGGAGCTGTTTTTT. Protein product: CASSTRQGTVTGELFF. The chain has TRBV5-1 and TRBJ2-2, with TRBD1 matching over 7 bases. The ends lost 4 bases at V and 4 bases at J; junction bases unmatched: 10. The CDR3 is 16 amino acids. Germline V CDR1 and CDR2: SGHRS, YFSETQ.

This clonotype was observed many times. DNA for the CDR3: TGTGCCAGTAGCAACTTCTTGGGGAGCTCCTACAATGAGCAGTTCTTC. The encoded protein is CASSNFLGSSYNEQFF. This sequence joins TRBV19 and TRBJ2-1, with D possibly matching TRBD2 (5 bases). Trimming shortened V by 6 bases and J by 0 bases, and 15 bases separated the two germline ends. The CDR3 covers 16 residues. Germline-derived CDR1 and CDR2 are LNHDA and SQIVND (reference sequence).

This clonotype was counted many times. This chain uses TRBV3-1 with TRBJ2-5; TRBD2 matches 11 bases. Trimming took 1 base from V and 1 from J; bases not matched to a gene: 2. The CDR3 consists of 16 residues. Per the germline V gene, CDR1 is LGHDT and CDR2 is YNNKEL (reference sequence). CDR3 protein: CASSQGLAGLQETQYF. DNA of the CDR3: TGTGCCAGCAGCCAAGGACTAGCGGGACTCCAAGAGACCCAGTACTTC.

V usage is TRBV9 and J usage is TRBJ1-1; 9 nucleotides match TRBD1. V shed 3 bases and J 5 bases; nucleotides not matched to a gene: 8. Germline V lookup: CDR1 SGDLS, CDR2 YYNGEE. CDR3 length: 15 residues. The chain's CDR3 is CASSAHTTGGTEAFF. CDR3 in DNA: TGTGCCAGCAGCGCACATACGACAGGGGGTACTGAAGCTTTCTTT.

There are many counts of this clonotype. This may be a read error: a much more frequent sequence differs by one nucleotide. This chain uses TRBV3-1 with TRBJ2-5, with D unclear. CDR1 is LGHDT and CDR2 is YNNKEL in the germline V gene (reference sequence). The V end lost 5 bases, the J end lost 5 bases, and 6 bases lay between the germline ends. This CDR3 is 11 amino acids long. CDR3 nucleotide sequence: TGTGCCAGCAGCGTAGGGGAGACCCAGTACTTC. Amino acids: CASSVGETQYF.

At least ten counts were recorded for this clonotype. This chain connects TRBV20-1 to TRBJ1-5, with TRBD1 matching 7 bases. Germline lookup yields CDR1 DFQATT and CDR2 SNEGSKA (reference sequence). V shed 5 bases and J 4 bases; nucleotides not matched to a gene: 5. CDR3 length: 13 amino acids. The DNA of the CDR3 is TGCAGTGCTCAGGACAGGCAAAATCAGCCCCAGCATTTT. This encodes CSAQDRQNQPQHF.

The table lists this clonotype with a few counts. DNA for the CDR3: TGTGCCAGCAGCCAAGGGGGTTTTGGGGAGACCCAGTACTTC. It yields the protein CASSQGGFGETQYF. The chain links TRBV3-1 to TRBJ2-5, with no clear D. This CDR3 has 14 residues. Germline-derived CDR1 and CDR2 are LGHDT and YNNKEL (reference sequence). V shed 1 base and J shed 5 bases, with 11 bases lying between them.

The chain combines TRBV30 with TRBJ2-3; tentatively, D is TRBD2 (5 bases). V lost 5 bases, J lost 1 base, and 10 bases lay in between. The CDR3 is 13 amino acids. Germline V lookup: CDR1 GTSNPN, CDR2 SVGIG (reference sequence). The CDR3 loop reads CAWCLGGTDTQYF. The CDR3 DNA reads TGTGCCTGGTGTCTCGGGGGCACAGATACGCAGTATTTT.

This clonotype was recorded a few times. This may be a read error, as it is one base from a much larger clone. The chain links TRBV5-5 to TRBJ1-2; D unresolved. Trimming cost V 5 bases and J 4 bases, with 12 bases left between them. CDR1 SGHKS and CDR2 YYEKEE come from the germline V gene (reference sequence). This CDR3 region has 13 residues. CDR3 in amino acids: CASSLRRIYGYTF. CDR3 sequence (DNA): TGTGCCAGCAGTCTTCGGAGGATCTATGGCTACACCTTC.

This clonotype was counted a few times. DNA for the CDR3: TGTGCCAGCAGTTTTTCAGACAATGATCAGCCCCAGCATTTT. It is translated as CASSFSDNDQPQHF. This sequence joins TRBV12-3 or TRBV12-4 and TRBJ1-5; D ambiguous. Trimming removed 3 bases from V and 5 bases from J, with 11 bases in between. The CDR3 spans 14 residues.

This clonotype was recorded many times. V gene TRBV6-1 combines with J gene TRBJ1-4; TRBD1 matches at 11 bases. Germline-derived CDR1 and CDR2 are MNHNS and SASEGT. This CDR3 comprises 15 residues. V dropped 4 bases and J dropped 8; count of bases not matched to a gene: 6. The CDR3, as DNA: TGTGCCAGCAGTGGTCGGACAGGGGGCGACGAAAAACTGTTTTTT. It is translated as CASSGRTGGDEKLFF.

This clonotype was seen repeatedly, ten times or more. The chain links TRBV10-1 to TRBJ2-3; the D is unclear. The CDR3 loop spans 13 amino acids. V lost 4 bases to trimming and J lost 2 bases, with 7 bases between them. The V gene's germline CDR1 is WNHNN and CDR2 SYGVQD (reference sequence). CDR3 sequence: CASSVDATDTQYF. The CDR3, as DNA: TGCGCCAGCAGTGTGGACGCCACAGATACGCAGTATTTT.

This clonotype was seen repeatedly, ten times or more. The chain couples TRBV11-1 to TRBJ2-3; 15 nucleotides line up with TRBD2. The CDR3 has 17 amino acids. CDR1 is SGHAT and CDR2 is FQDESV in the germline V gene (reference sequence). Trimming at V came to 5 bases and at J to 3 bases, leaving 6 bases not matched to a gene. CDR3 bases: TGTGCCAGCAGCCCTTGGACTAGCGGGGGGGCAACAGATACGCAGTATTTT. As protein: CASSPWTSGGATDTQYF.

Ten or more counts support this clonotype. The chain uses TRBV10-3 and TRBJ2-7; 14 nucleotides agree with TRBD2. CDR3 length: 16 amino acids. V shed 3 bases, J shed 4 bases, and the junction held 5 bases outside the gene matches. In germline, CDR1 is ENHRY, CDR2 SYGVKD. In DNA, the CDR3 is TGTGCCATCAGTGACCCTGGGACTAGCGGGAGTTACGAGCAGTACTTC. Amino acid sequence: CAISDPGTSGSYEQYF.

The sample holds many counts of this clonotype. This rearrangement joins TRBV20-1 to TRBJ2-5; D remains unclear. CDR1 and CDR2 from the germline V gene are DFQATT and SNEGSKA (reference sequence). V was cut by 3 bases and J by 4 bases, with 15 bases left in between. The CDR3 contains 14 residues. CDR3 sequence (DNA): TGCAGTGCTAGGGGTTTGGATAAGGGAGAGACCCAGTACTTC. Protein sequence: CSARGLDKGETQYF.

This clonotype came up many times. The rearrangement uses TRBV18 and TRBJ2-7; D is unclear. Germline lookup yields CDR1 KGHSH and CDR2 LQKENI. The length of the CDR3 is 14 residues. The V end lost 1 base, the J end lost 2 bases, and 9 bases lay between the germline ends. CDR3 loop: CASSPQGQAYEQYF. The CDR3 coding sequence is TGTGCCAGCTCACCACAGGGCCAAGCCTACGAGCAGTACTTC.

The chain is built from TRBV5-1 and TRBJ1-1; 7 nucleotides align to TRBD1. Germline lookup yields CDR1 SGHRS and CDR2 YFSETQ. Trimming took 6 bases from V and 0 from J; bases not matched to a gene: 8. CDR3 size: 15 residues. The CDR3 sequence: CASTWTGDLNTEAFF. The DNA for the CDR3 is TGCGCCAGCACCTGGACAGGAGACTTGAACACTGAAGCTTTCTTT.

This clonotype was counted at least ten times. V gene TRBV2 combines with J gene TRBJ2-5, with 8 positions matching TRBD1. This CDR3 region has 16 residues. Trimming at V came to 3 bases and at J to 3 bases, leaving 9 bases not matched to a gene. Germline V gene data show CDR1 as SNHLY and CDR2 as FYNNEI. CDR3 DNA: TGTGCCAGCAGTGATCCGCGGACAGGGCTGAAAGAGACCCAGTACTTC. Its protein is CASSDPRTGLKETQYF.

This clonotype was counted between two and nine times. The rearrangement joins TRBV10-3 to TRBJ2-3, with 7 positions matching TRBD1. This CDR3 comprises 15 residues. CDR1 and CDR2 (germline): ENHRY, SYGVKD. The J segment lost 3 bases and the V segment lost 2 bases, leaving 5 bases of the junction unmatched. The CDR3 spells CAISEIGTETDTQYF. The CDR3 nucleotides read TGTGCCATCAGTGAGATTGGGACAGAAACAGATACGCAGTATTTT.